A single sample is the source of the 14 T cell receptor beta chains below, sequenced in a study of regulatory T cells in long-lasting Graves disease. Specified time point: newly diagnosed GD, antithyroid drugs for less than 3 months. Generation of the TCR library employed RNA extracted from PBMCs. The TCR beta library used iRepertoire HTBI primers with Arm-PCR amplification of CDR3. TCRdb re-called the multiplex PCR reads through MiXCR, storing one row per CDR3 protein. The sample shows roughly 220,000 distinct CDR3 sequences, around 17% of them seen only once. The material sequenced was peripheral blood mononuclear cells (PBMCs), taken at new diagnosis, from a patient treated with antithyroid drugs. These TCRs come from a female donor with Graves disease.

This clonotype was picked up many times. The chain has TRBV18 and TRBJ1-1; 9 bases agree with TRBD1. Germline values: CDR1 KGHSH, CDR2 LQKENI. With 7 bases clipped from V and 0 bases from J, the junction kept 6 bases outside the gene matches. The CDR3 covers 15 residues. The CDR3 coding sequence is TGTGCCAGCTTCGGGACAGGGATTCTGAACACTGAAGCTTTCTTT. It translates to CASFGTGILNTEAFF. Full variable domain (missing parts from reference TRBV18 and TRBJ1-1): NAGVMQNPRHLVRRRGQEARLRCSPMKGHSHVYWYRQLPEEGLKFMVYLQKENIIDESGMPKERFSAEFPKEGPSILRIQQVVRGDSAAYFCASFGTGILNTEAFFGQGTRLTVV.

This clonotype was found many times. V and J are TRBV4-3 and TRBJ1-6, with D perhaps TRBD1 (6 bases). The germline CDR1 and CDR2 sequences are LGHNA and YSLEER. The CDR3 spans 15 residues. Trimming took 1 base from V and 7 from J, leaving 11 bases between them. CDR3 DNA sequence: TGCGCCAGCAGCCAAGGGAGGACAGCCAATTCACCCCTCCACTTT. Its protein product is CASSQGRTANSPLHF.

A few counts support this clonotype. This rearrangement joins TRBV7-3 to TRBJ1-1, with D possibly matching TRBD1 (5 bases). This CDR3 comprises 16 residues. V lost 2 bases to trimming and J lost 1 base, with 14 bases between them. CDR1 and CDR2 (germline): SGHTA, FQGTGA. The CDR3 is CASSLLGGGANTEAFF. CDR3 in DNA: TGTGCCAGCAGCTTACTGGGCGGCGGGGCGAACACTGAAGCTTTCTTT. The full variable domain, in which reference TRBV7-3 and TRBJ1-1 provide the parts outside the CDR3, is GAGVSQTPSNKVTEKGKYVELRCDPISGHTALYWYRQSLGQGPEFLIYFQGTGAADDSGLPNDRFFAVRPEGSVSTLKIQRTERGDSAVYLCASSLLGGGANTEAFFGQGTRLTVV.

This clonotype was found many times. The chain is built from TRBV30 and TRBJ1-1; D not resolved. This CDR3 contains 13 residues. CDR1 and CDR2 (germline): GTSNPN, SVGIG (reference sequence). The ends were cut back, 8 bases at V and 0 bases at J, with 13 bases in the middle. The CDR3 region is CAVDYYMNTEAFF. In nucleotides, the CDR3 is TGTGCCGTCGACTACTATATGAACACTGAAGCTTTCTTT.

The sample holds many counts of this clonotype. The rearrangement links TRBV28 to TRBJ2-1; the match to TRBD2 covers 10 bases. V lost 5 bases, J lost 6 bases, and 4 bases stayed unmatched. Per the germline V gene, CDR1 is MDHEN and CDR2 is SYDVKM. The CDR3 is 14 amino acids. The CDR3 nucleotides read TGTGCCAGCAGTCTAGCGGGAGCGTCCAATGAGCAGTTCTTC. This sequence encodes CASSLAGASNEQFF.

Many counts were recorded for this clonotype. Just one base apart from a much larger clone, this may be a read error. The CDR3 reads CASSEWENTEAFF. The CDR3 coding sequence is TGTGCCAGCAGTGAATGGGAGAACACTGAAGCTTTCTTT. The rearrangement uses TRBV2 and TRBJ1-1; no clear D. Germline V gives CDR1 SNHLY, CDR2 FYNNEI. V gave up 2 bases and J gave up 1 base, with 5 bases separating them. This CDR3 has 13 amino acids.

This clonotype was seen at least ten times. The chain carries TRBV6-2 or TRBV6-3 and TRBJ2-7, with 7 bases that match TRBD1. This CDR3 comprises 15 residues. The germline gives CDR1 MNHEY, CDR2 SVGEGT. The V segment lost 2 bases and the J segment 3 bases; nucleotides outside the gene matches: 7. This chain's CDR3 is CASSYRHGTDYEQYF. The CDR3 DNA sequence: TGTGCCAGCAGTTACCGCCACGGGACAGACTACGAGCAGTACTTC.

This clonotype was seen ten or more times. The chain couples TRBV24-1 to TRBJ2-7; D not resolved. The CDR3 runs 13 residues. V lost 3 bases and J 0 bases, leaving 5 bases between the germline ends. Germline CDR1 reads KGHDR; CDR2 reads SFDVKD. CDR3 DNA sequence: TGTGCCACCAGTGATCCCATCTCCTACGAGCAGTACTTC. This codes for CATSDPISYEQYF.

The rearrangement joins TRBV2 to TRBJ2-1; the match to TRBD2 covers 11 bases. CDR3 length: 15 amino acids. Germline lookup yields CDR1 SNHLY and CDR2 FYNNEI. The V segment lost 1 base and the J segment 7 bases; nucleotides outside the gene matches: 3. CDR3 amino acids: CASSEGLAGPNEQFF. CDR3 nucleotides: TGTGCCAGCAGTGAAGGACTAGCGGGACCGAATGAGCAGTTCTTC.

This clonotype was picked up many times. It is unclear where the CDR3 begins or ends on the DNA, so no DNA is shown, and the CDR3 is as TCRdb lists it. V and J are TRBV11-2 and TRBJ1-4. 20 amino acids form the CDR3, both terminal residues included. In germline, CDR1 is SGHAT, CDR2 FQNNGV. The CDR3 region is CASSLSSSGTSMTTNEKLFF.

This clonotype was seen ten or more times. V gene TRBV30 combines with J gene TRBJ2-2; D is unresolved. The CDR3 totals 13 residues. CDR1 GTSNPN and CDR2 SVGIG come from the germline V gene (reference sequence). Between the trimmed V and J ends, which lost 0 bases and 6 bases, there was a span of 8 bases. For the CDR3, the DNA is TGTGCCTGGAGTGTTCGGTGGGCCGGGGAGCTGTTTTTT. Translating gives CAWSVRWAGELFF.

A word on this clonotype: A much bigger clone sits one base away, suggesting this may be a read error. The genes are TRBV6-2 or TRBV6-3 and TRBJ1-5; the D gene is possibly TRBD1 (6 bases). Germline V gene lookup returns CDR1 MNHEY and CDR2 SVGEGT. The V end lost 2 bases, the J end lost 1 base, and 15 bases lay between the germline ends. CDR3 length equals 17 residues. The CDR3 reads CASSYMSGGGSNQPQHF. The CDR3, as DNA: TGTGCCAGCAGTTACATGTCAGGAGGGGGGAGCAATCAGCCCCAGCATTTT.

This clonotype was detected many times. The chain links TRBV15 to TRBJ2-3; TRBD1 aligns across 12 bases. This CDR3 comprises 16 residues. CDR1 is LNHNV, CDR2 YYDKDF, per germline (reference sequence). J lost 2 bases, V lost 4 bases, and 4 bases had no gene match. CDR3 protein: CATSTPGQGATDTQYF. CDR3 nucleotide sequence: TGTGCCACCAGCACACCGGGACAGGGGGCCACAGATACGCAGTATTTT.

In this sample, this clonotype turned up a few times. The CDR3 loop is CSACGLAGPNEQFF. In DNA form, the CDR3 reads TGCAGTGCTTGCGGCCTAGCGGGACCGAATGAGCAGTTCTTC. This rearrangement joins TRBV20-1 to TRBJ2-1; 9 positions match TRBD2. In germline, CDR1 is DFQATT, CDR2 SNEGSKA (reference sequence). Trimming removed 5 bases from V and 7 bases from J; junction bases left unmatched: 9. The CDR3 spans 14 residues.